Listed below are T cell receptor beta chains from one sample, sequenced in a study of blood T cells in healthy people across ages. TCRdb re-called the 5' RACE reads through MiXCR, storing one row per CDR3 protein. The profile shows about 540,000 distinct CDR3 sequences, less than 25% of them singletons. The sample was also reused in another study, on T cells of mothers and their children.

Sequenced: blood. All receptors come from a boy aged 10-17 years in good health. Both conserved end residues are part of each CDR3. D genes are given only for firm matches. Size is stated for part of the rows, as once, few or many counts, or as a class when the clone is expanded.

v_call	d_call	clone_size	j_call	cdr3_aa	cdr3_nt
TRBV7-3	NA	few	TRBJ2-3	CASSPASSTDTQYF	TGTGCCAGCAGCCCTGCCAGTAGCACAGATACGCAGTATTTT
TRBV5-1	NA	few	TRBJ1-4	CASRQAGTNEKLFF	TGCGCCAGCAGGCAGGCAGGGACTAATGAAAAACTGTTTTTT
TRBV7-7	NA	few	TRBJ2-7	CASSETSSHEQYF	TGTGCTAGCAGCGAAACTAGTTCCCACGAGCAGTACTTC
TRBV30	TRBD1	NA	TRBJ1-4	CACLKTGTGEKLFF	TGTGCCTGCCTAAAGACAGGGACAGGTGAAAAACTGTTTTTT
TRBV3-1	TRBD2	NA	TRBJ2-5	CASKSLAGGETQYF	TGTGCCAGCAAAAGTCTAGCGGGAGGAGAGACCCAGTACTTC
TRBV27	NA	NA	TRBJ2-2	CTSSFRESGTGELFF	TGCACCAGCAGTTTCAGGGAGAGCGGCACCGGGGAGCTGTTTTTT
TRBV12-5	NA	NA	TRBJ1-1	CASGLGQIGAFF	TGTGCTAGTGGTTTGGGACAGATCGGAGCTTTCTTT
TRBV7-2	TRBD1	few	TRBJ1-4	CASSGRGQGAWMDEKLFF	TGTGCCAGCAGCGGCCGGGGACAGGGGGCGTGGATGGATGAAAAACTGTTTTTT
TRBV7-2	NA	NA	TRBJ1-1	CASSLAAGATEAFF	TGTGCCAGCAGCTTAGCGGCCGGGGCGACTGAAGCTTTCTTT
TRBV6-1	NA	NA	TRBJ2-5	CASSEGTAPVTQYF	TGTGCCAGCAGTGAAGGAACAGCCCCAGTGACCCAGTACTTC
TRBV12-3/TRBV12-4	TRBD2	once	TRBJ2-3	CASSLRLAFGDTQYF	TGTGCCAGCAGTCTTAGACTAGCATTTGGAGATACGCAGTATTTT
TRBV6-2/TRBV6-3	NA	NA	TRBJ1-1	CASSFGDPGAAGDEAFF	TGTGCCAGCAGTTTCGGGGACCCTGGAGCCGCTGGGGATGAAGCTTTCTTT
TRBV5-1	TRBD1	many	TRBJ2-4	CASSLGGPKNIQYF	TGCGCCAGCAGCTTAGGGGGCCCCAAAAACATTCAGTACTTC
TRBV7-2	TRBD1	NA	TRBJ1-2	CASSFGTGVGYGYTF	TGTGCCAGCAGCTTCGGGACAGGGGTAGGCTATGGCTACACCTTC
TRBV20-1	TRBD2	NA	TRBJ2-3	CSARDVTSGRSDTQYF	TGCAGTGCTAGAGACGTAACTAGCGGGAGATCGGATACGCAGTATTTT
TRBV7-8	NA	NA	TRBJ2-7	CASSLGEISYEQYF	TGTGCCAGCAGCTTAGGGGAAATTTCCTACGAGCAGTACTTC
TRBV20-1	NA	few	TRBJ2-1	CSAPDSSLSYNEQFF	TGCAGTGCTCCGGACTCGTCCTTATCCTACAATGAGCAGTTCTTC
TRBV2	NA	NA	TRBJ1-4	CASSEPGTREKLFF	TGTGCCAGCAGTGAACCTGGGACACGCGAAAAACTGTTTTTT
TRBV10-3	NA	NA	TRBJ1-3	CAISESGRHSGNTIYF	TGTGCCATCAGTGAGTCCGGGAGACACTCTGGAAACACCATATATTTT
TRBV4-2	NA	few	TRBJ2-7	CASNLDSTYEQYF	TGTGCCAGCAACCTTGACTCGACCTACGAGCAGTACTTC
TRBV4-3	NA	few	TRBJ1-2	CASSQELGANYGYTF	TGCGCCAGCAGCCAAGAGTTGGGTGCTAACTATGGCTACACCTTC
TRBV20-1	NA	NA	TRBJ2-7	CSSTPLSFYEQYF	TGCAGTTCTACTCCTCTGTCATTCTACGAGCAGTACTTC
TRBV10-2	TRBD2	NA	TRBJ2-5	CASSVPAGEVVETQYF	TGCGCCAGCAGTGTTCCAGCGGGAGAGGTGGTAGAGACCCAGTACTTC
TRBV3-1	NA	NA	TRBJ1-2	CASSQPGAYGYTF	TGTGCCAGCAGCCAGCCCGGGGCCTATGGCTACACCTTC
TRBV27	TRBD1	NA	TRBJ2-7	CASSITGGEQYF	TGTGCCAGCAGTATAACAGGGGGCGAGCAGTACTTC
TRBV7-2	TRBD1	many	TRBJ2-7	CASSRDRATYEQYF	TGTGCCAGCAGTCGGGACAGGGCTACCTACGAGCAGTACTTC
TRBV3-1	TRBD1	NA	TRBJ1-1	CASSQGGGRDTEAFF	TGTGCCAGCAGCCAAGGAGGGGGCCGGGACACTGAAGCTTTCTTT
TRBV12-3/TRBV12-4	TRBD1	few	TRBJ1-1	CASRPPDRLNTEAFF	TGTGCCAGCAGGCCGCCGGACAGGCTGAACACTGAAGCTTTCTTT
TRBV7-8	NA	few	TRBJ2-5	CASSFGLTQETQYF	TGTGCCAGCAGCTTCGGGCTAACCCAAGAGACCCAGTACTTC
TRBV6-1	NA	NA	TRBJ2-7	CASSEVDRFPYEQYF	TGTGCCAGCAGTGAAGTCGACAGATTCCCCTACGAGCAGTACTTC
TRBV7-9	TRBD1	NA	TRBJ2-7	CASSDGTGGFEQYF	TGTGCCAGCAGCGACGGGACAGGGGGCTTCGAGCAGTACTTC
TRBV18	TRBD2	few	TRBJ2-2	CASSPSGLAGGTNTGELFF	TGTGCCAGCTCACCTTCAGGACTAGCGGGGGGAACGAACACCGGGGAGCTGTTTTTT
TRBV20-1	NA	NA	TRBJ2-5	CSATHEQGRETQYF	TGCAGTGCTACCCACGAACAGGGTCGGGAGACCCAGTACTTC
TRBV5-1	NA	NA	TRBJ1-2	CASRRDLAWGYTF	TGCGCCAGCAGGCGGGACCTGGCCTGGGGCTACACCTTC
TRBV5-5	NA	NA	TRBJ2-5	CASRRAQLYNEQYF	TGTGCCAGCAGGCGAGCACAGCTCTACAATGAGCAGTACTTC
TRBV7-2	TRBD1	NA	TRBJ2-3	CASSREGGSGDTQYF	TGTGCCAGCAGCCGAGAAGGGGGCTCTGGAGATACGCAGTATTTT
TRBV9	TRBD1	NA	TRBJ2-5	CASSIEGQGETQYF	TGTGCCAGCAGCATCGAGGGACAGGGGGAGACCCAGTACTTC
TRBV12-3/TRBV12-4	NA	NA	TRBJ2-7	CASSLGKPGRYSYEQYF	TGTGCCAGCAGTTTAGGGAAACCGGGACGGTACTCCTACGAGCAGTACTTC
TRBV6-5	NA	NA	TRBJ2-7	CASSYSGVGFDSYEQYF	TGTGCCAGCAGTTACTCGGGCGTGGGCTTCGACTCCTACGAGCAGTACTTC
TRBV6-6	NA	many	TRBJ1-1	CASSLPSPNTEAFF	TGTGCCAGCAGTCTCCCGAGTCCGAACACTGAAGCTTTCTTT
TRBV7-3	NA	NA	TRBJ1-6	CASSSGDNGPSYNSPLHF	TGTGCCAGCAGCTCGGGTGACAACGGGCCCTCCTATAATTCACCCCTCCACTTT
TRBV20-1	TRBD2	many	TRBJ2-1	CSEVGLAGVHEQFF	TGCAGTGAAGTGGGACTAGCGGGAGTCCATGAGCAGTTCTTC
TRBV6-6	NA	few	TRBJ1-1	CASKGYTEAFF	TGTGCCAGTAAAGGGTACACTGAAGCTTTCTTT
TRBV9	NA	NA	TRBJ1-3	CASSVAPRGLLGNTIYF	TGTGCCAGCAGCGTGGCTCCCAGGGGCCTGCTCGGAAACACCATATATTTT
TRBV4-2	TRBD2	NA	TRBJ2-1	CASSLRTSGSPKYNDEQFF	TGTGCCAGCAGCCTGCGGACTAGCGGGAGTCCGAAATACAATGATGAGCAGTTCTTC
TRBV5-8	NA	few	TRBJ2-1	CASSRRTGYEQFF	TGTGCCAGCAGCAGACGAACAGGGTACGAGCAGTTCTTC
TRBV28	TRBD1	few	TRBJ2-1	CASSAVDRVNEQFF	TGTGCCAGCAGCGCGGTCGACAGGGTCAATGAGCAGTTCTTC
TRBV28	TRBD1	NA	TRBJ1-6	CASSPRTGDSPLHF	TGTGCCAGCAGTCCCCGGACAGGGGACTCACCCCTCCACTTT
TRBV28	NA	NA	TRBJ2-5	CASNPGELGGEPQETQYF	TGTGCCAGCAACCCTGGCGAACTGGGCGGGGAGCCTCAAGAGACCCAGTACTTC
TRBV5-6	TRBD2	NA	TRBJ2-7	CASSRTSGSGHEQYF	TGTGCCAGCAGCCGGACTAGCGGGAGCGGCCACGAGCAGTACTTC
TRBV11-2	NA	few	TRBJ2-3	CASSLDRWRTDTQYF	TGTGCCAGCAGCTTAGATCGATGGAGGACAGATACGCAGTATTTT